Sequencing of this TCR beta chain was carried out in a study of OX40 agonist ivuxolimab in advanced cancers. In the study overall: Every 2 weeks, ivuxolimab was infused into the patients intravenously at between 0.01 and 10 mg/kg.

CDR1 is SGHTA, CDR2 FQGTGA, per germline. CDR3 length: 16 residues. Trimming stripped 2 bases from V and 4 bases from J, with 16 bases between. TCRdb keeps only in-frame clones here, not all; method: immunoSEQ multiplex PCR. The table lists 92,000 or so clones, 90% of them singletons. The origin of this receptor is an adult with an advanced solid tumor such as melanoma, head and neck, liver or kidney cancer. This chain links TRBV7-3 with TRBJ2-3, with D tentatively TRBD2 (5 bases). Sequenced material: CD4+ or CD8+ T cells sorted from blood, taken in a trial of the OX40 agonist ivuxolimab. The CDR3 is CASSLLGMGFADTQYF. CDR3 nucleotides: TGTGCCAGCAGCTTACTCGGGATGGGGTTCGCAGATACGCAGTATTTT.